The entry that follows covers one TCR beta chain sequence. Its matching antigen is unknown. The sample is drawn from a study of cytomegalovirus exposure and HLA in healthy donors. Study observations and caveats: In an earlier analysis, about 87% or about 30%: the productive usage of most TCR beta V segments.

A multiplex PCR was run with 60 Vbeta primers and 13 Jbeta primers. Sequencing used immunoSEQ multiplex PCR; TCRdb keeps in-frame clones, though not all of them. Altogether approximately 150,000 clones are present, around 80% being singletons, with the ten largest covering roughly 2.9%. The sequencing sample was made of PBMCs. This clonotype was sampled from a woman aged 25 to 45 in good health and CMV-seronegative.

CDR3 amino acids: CASSLAGALGEKLFF. In DNA form, the CDR3 reads TGTGCCAGCAGCTTAGCGGGGGCGTTAGGTGAAAAACTGTTTTTT. The chain joins TRBV7-9 to TRBJ1-4; a possible D gene is TRBD1 (6 bases). V lost 0 bases, J lost 7 bases, and 12 bases lay in between. This CDR3 has 15 amino acids. Germline V CDR1 and CDR2: SEHNR, FQNEAQ (reference sequence). Based on the CDR3 plus reference TRBV7-9 and TRBJ1-4, the full variable domain is DTGVSQNPRHKITKRGQNVTFRCDPISEHNRLYWYRQTLGQGPEFLTYFQNEAQLEKSRLLSDRFSAERPKGSFSTLEIQRTEQGDSAMYLCASSLAGALGEKLFFGSGTQLSVL.